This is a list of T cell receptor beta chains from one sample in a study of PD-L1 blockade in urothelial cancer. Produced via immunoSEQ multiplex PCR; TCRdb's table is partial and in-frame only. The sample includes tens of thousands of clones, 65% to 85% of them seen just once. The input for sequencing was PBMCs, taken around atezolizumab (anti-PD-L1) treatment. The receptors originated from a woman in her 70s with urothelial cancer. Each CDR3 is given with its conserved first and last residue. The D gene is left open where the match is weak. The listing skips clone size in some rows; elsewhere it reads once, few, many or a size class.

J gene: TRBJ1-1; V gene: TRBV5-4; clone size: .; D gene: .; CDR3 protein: CASSLDWNTEAFF; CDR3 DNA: TGTGCCAGCAGCTTGGACTGGAACACTGAAGCTTTCTTT
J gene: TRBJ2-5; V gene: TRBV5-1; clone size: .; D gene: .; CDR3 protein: CASSLGTIAGGSVYF; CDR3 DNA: TGCGCCAGCAGCTTGGGGACTATCGCAGGGGGTTCTGTGTACTTC
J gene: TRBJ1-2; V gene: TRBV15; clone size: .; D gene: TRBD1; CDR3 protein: CATSKGQGGGYTF; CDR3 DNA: TGTGCCACCAGCAAAGGACAGGGCGGTGGCTACACCTTC
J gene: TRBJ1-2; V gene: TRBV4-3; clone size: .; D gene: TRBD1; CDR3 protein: CASSQGTGSKGYTF; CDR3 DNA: TGCGCCAGCAGCCAAGGGACAGGAAGTAAAGGCTACACCTTC
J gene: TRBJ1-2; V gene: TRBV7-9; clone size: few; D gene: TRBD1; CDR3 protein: CASSYIGTGLYGYTF; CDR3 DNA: TGTGCCAGCAGCTATATCGGGACAGGCCTCTATGGCTACACCTTC
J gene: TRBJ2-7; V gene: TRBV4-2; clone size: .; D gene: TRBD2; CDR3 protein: CASSQTSGGPPYEQYF; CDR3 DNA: TGTGCCAGCAGCCAAACTAGCGGGGGGCCTCCCTACGAGCAGTACTTC
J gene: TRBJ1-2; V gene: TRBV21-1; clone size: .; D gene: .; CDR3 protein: CASSKTYREEYGYTF; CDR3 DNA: TGTGCCAGCAGCAAAACGTACAGGGAAGAATATGGCTACACCTTC
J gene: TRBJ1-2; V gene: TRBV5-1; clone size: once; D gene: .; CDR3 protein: CASSLALVDYGYTF; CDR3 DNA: TGCGCCAGCAGCTTGGCACTCGTTGACTATGGCTACACCTTC
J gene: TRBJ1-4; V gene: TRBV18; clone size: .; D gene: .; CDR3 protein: CASSSGSGEKLFF; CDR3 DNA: TGTGCCAGCTCGTCAGGCAGCGGGGAAAAACTGTTTTTT
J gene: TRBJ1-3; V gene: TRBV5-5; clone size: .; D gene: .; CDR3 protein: CASSSQGFSGNTIYF; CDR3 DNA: TGTGCCAGCAGCTCACAGGGATTCAGTGGAAACACCATATATTTT
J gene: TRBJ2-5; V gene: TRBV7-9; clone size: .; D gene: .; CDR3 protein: CASSPSAARQETQYF; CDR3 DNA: TGTGCCAGCAGCCCCTCGGCCGCGCGGCAAGAGACCCAGTACTTC
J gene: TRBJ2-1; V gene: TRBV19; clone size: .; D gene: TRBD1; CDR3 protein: CASSIPGTGGGEQFF; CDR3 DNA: TGTGCCAGTAGTATCCCCGGGACAGGGGGAGGTGAGCAGTTCTTC
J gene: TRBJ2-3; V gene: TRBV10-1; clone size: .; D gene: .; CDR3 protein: CASSEDRFPTDTQYF; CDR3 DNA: TGCGCCAGCAGTGAGGACAGGTTCCCCACAGATACGCAGTATTTT
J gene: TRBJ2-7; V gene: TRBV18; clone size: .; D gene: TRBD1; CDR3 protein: CASSPPDRGVRYEQYF; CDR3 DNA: TGTGCCAGCTCACCACCGGACAGGGGTGTCCGCTACGAGCAGTACTTC
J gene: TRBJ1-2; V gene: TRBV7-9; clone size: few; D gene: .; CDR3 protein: CASSLRQGDVGYTF; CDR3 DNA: TGTGCCAGCAGCTTACGTCAGGGTGATGTTGGCTACACCTTC
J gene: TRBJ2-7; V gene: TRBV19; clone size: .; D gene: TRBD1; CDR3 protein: CARCNPGQGANEQYF; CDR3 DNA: TGTGCCAGATGTAACCCCGGACAGGGGGCTAACGAGCAGTACTTC
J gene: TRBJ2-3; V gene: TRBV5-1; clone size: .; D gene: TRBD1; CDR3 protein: CASSSYRDRGDTQYF; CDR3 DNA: TGCGCCAGCAGCTCGTACCGGGACAGGGGAGATACGCAGTATTTT
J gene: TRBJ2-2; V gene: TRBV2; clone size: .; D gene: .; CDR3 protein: CASSDQGLLELFF; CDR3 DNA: TGTGCCAGCAGTGATCAGGGCCTCTTAGAGCTGTTTTTT
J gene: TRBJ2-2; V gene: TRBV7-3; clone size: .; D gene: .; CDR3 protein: CASSLKPRWSGELFF; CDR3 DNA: TGTGCCAGCAGCTTAAAGCCACGGTGGTCCGGGGAGCTGTTTTTT
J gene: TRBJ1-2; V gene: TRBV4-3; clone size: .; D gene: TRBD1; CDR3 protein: CASSQEEGADYGYTF; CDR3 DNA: TGCGCCAGCAGCCAAGAGGAGGGGGCGGACTATGGCTACACCTTC
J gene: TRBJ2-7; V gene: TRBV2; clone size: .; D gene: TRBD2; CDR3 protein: CATAERDLGEQYF; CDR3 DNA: TGTGCGACGGCGGAGCGGGACCTAGGCGAGCAGTACTTC
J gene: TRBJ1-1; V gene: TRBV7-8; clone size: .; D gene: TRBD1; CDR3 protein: CASSLVWLNRGRHTEAFF; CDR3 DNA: TGTGCCAGCAGCTTAGTATGGTTGAACAGGGGGCGGCACACTGAAGCTTTCTTT
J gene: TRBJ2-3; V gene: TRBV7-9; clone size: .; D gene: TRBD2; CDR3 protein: CASSPSGTRLTDTQYF; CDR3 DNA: TGTGCCAGCAGCCCCAGCGGGACTAGACTCACAGATACGCAGTATTTT
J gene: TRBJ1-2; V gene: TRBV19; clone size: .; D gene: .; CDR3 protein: CASSMRGLYGYTF; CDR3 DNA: TGTGCCAGTAGTATGCGGGGGTTGTATGGCTACACCTTC
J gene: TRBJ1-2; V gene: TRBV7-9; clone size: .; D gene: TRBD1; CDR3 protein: CASSNRDRVYYGYTF; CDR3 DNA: TGTGCCAGCAGCAACCGGGACAGGGTGTACTATGGCTACACCTTC
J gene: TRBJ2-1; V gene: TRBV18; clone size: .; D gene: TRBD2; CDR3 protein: CASSPPGLADYNEQFF; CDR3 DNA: TGTGCCAGCTCACCCCCGGGACTAGCGGACTACAATGAGCAGTTCTTC
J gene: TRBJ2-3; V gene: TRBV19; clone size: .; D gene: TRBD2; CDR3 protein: CASSPPWLSGSTTDTQYF; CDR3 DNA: TGTGCCAGTAGTCCGCCGTGGTTGAGCGGGAGTACGACAGATACGCAGTATTTT
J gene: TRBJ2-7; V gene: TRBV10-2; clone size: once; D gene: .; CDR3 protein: CASSERYGTSSYEQYF; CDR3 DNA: TGCGCCAGCAGTGAACGGTACGGGACAAGCTCCTACGAGCAGTACTTC
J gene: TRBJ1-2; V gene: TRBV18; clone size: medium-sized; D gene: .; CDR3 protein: CASSPETASYGYTF; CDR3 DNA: TGTGCCAGCTCACCTGAGACAGCGTCCTATGGCTACACCTTC
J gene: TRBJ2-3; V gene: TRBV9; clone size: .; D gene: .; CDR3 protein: CASSASDINFSTDTQYF; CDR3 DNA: TGTGCCAGCAGCGCCAGCGATATAAATTTTAGCACAGATACGCAGTATTTT
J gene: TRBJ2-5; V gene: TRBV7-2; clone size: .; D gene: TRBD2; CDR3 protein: CASSKTSGATQYF; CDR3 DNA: TGTGCCAGCAGCAAGACTAGCGGTGCGACCCAGTACTTC
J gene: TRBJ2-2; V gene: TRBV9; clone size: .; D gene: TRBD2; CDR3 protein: CASSTPGLSNTGELFF; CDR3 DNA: TGTGCCAGCAGCACCCCGGGACTATCGAACACCGGGGAGCTGTTTTTT
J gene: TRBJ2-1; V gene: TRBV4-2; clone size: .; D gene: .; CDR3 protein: CASSQDHLTADQNNEQFF; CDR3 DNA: TGTGCCAGCAGCCAAGATCATCTTACAGCGGACCAAAACAATGAGCAGTTCTTC
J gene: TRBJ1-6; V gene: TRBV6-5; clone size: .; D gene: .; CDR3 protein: CASSYSPGQGLSPLHF; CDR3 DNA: TGTGCCAGCAGTTATTCGCCGGGACAAGGATTGTCACCCCTCCACTTT
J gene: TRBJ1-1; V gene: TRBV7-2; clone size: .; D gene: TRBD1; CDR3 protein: CASSSPPGQGAGKAFF; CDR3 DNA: TGTGCCAGCAGCTCACCCCCGGGACAGGGGGCCGGGAAGGCTTTCTTT
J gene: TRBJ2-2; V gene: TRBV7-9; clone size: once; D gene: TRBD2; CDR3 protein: CASSLARLAGESNTGELFF; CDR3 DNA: TGTGCCAGCAGCTTAGCGCGCCTAGCGGGAGAATCGAACACCGGGGAGCTGTTTTTT
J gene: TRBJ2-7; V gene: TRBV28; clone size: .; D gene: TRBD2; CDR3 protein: CASSFSLVAGDYEQYF; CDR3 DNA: TGTGCCAGCAGTTTCTCTTTAGTGGCGGGAGACTACGAGCAGTACTTC
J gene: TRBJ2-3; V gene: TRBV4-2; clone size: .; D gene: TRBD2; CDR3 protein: CASSQPSGGDTQYF; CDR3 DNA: TGTGCCAGCAGCCAACCTAGCGGGGGCGATACGCAGTATTTT
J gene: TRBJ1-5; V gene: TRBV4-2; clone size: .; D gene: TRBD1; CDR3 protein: CASSQDHGTGHNQPQHF; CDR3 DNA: TGTGCCAGCAGCCAAGACCACGGGACAGGGCACAATCAGCCCCAGCATTTT
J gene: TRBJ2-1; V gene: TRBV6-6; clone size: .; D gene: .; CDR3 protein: CASRRDRNNEQFF; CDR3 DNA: TGTGCCAGCAGAAGAGACAGAAACAATGAGCAGTTCTTC
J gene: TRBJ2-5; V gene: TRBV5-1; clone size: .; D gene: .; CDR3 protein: CASSLGVRETQYF; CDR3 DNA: TGCGCCAGCAGCTTAGGGGTGCGGGAGACCCAGTACTTC
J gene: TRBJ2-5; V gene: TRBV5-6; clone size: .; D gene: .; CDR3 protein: CASSLARQGQYF; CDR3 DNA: TGTGCCAGCAGCCTGGCTCGGCAGGGTCAGTACTTC
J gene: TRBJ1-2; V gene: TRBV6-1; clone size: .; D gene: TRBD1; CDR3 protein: CASSAGTGGFLGYGYTF; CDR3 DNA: TGTGCCAGCAGTGCAGGGACAGGGGGTTTTTTGGGCTATGGCTACACCTTC
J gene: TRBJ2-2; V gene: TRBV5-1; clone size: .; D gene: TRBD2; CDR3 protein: CASSLHTSGGAGELFF; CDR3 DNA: TGCGCCAGCAGCCTCCACACTAGCGGGGGGGCCGGGGAGCTGTTTTTT
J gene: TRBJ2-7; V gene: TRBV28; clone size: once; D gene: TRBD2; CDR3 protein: CASSFAISGSSYEQYF; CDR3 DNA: TGTGCCAGCAGTTTCGCAATTAGCGGGAGCTCCTACGAGCAGTACTTC
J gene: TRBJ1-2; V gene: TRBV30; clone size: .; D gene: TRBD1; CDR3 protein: CAWSVRQGAGYTF; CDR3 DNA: TGTGCCTGGAGTGTACGTCAGGGGGCGGGCTACACCTTC
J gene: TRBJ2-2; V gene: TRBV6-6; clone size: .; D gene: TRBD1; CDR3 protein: CASSLGQGRTGELFF; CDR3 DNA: TGTGCCAGCAGCCTCGGACAGGGACGCACCGGGGAGCTGTTTTTT
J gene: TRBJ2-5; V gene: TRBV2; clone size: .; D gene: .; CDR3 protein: CASSEARSRGETQYF; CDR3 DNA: TGTGCCAGCAGTGAAGCGAGGTCCAGGGGAGAGACCCAGTACTTC
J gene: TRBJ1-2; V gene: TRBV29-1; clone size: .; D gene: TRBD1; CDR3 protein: CSANRGSFYGYTF; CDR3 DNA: TGCAGCGCTAACAGGGGCTCCTTCTATGGCTACACCTTC
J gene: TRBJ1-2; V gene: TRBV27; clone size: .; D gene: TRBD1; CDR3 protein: CASSIRTGGNYGYTF; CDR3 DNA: TGTGCCAGCAGTATAAGGACAGGGGGAAACTATGGCTACACCTTC
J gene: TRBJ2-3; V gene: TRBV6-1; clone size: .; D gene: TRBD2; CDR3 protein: CASSRLAYTDTQYF; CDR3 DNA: TGTGCCAGCAGTCGACTAGCATACACAGATACGCAGTATTTT
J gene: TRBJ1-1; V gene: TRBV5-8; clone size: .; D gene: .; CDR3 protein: CASTRRGTEAFF; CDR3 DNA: TGTGCCAGCACCCGGAGGGGAACTGAAGCTTTCTTT
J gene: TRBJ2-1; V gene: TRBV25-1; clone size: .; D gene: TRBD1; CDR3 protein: CASSAWTGAYGNEQFF; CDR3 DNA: TGTGCCAGCAGTGCGTGGACAGGGGCCTATGGAAATGAGCAGTTCTTC
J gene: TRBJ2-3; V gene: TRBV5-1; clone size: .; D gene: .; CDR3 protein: CASSLQPRGNTDTQYF; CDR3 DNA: TGCGCCAGCAGCTTACAACCACGCGGGAACACAGATACGCAGTATTTT
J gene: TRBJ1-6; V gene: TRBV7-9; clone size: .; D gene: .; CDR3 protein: CASSLGLGADNSPLHF; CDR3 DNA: TGTGCCAGCAGCTTAGGTCTAGGGGCGGATAATTCACCCCTCCACTTT
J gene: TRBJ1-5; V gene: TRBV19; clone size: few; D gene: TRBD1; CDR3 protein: CASSIEDRGYQPQHF; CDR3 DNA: TGTGCCAGTAGTATCGAGGACAGGGGGTATCAGCCCCAGCATTTT
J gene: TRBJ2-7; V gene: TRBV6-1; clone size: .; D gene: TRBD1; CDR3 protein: CASSEHRLQGNEQYF; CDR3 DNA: TGTGCCAGCAGTGAACATCGATTACAGGGGAACGAGCAGTACTTC
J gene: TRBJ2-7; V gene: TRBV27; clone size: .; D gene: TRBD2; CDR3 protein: CASTASGSNEQYF; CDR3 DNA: TGTGCCAGCACGGCTAGCGGGAGCAACGAGCAGTACTTC
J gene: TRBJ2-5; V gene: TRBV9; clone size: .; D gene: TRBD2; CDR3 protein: CASSVGRLAGGQETQYF; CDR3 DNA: TGTGCCAGCAGCGTAGGACGACTAGCGGGGGGGCAAGAGACCCAGTACTTC
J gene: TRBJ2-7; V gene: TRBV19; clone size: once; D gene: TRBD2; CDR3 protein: CASSITGGSRLEQYF; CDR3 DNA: TGTGCCAGTAGTATTACTGGCGGGAGCAGGCTCGAGCAGTACTTC